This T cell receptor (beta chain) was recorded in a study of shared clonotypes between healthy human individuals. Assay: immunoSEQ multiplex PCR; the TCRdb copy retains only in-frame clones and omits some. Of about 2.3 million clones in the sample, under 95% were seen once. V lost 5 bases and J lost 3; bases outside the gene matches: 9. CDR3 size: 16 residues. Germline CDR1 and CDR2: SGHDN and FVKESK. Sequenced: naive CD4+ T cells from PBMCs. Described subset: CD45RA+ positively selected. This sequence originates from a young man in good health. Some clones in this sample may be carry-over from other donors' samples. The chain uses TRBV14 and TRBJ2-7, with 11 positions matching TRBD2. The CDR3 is CASSSTSGSPLYEQYF. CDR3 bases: TGTGCCAGCAGCTCCACTAGCGGGAGCCCTCTCTACGAGCAGTACTTC.